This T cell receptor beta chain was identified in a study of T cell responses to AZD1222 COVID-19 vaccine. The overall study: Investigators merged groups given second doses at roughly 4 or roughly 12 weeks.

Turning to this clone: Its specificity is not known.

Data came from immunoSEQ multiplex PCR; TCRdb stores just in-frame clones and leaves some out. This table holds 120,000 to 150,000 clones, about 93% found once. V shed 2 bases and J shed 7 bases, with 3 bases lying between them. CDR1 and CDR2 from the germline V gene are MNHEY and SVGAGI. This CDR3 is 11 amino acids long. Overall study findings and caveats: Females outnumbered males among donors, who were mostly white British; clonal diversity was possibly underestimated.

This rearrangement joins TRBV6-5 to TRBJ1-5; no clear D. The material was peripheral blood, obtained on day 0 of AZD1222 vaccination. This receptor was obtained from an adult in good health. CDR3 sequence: CASSYVQPQHF. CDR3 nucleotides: TGTGCCAGCAGTTACGTGCAGCCCCAGCATTTT.